This T cell receptor (beta chain) was sequenced in a study of control samples from healthy donors and cancer patients. This clone has a count of ten or more. Repertoires were generated with immunoSEQ multiplex PCR, while TCRdb's copy carries only in-frame clones and drops some. The table shows 150,000 to 200,000 clones, with about 86% occurring only once. V gave up 0 bases and J gave up 0 bases, with 5 bases separating them. The germline gives CDR1 WSHSY, CDR2 SAAADI. CDR3 length: 15 amino acids. Source material: blood. The receptor was derived from a young man in good health. The chain is built from TRBV10-2 and TRBJ1-4; no clear D gene. CDR3 DNA: TGCGCCAGCAGTGAGTCGGGAGCAACTAATGAAAAACTGTTTTTT. This translates into CASSESGATNEKLFF.